The 20 T cell receptor beta chains listed next were all sequenced from one sample in a study of blood T cell repertoires in COVID-19 (dated by TCRdb to 2020 to 2022). The protocol used for the library was the immunoSEQ multiplex PCR assay. Held by TCRdb, this immuneACCESS table contains in-frame sequences only and omits some clones. Under half of the omission traces to an unresolved V gene where checked; the cause of the rest is unknown. Across this sample there are roughly 68,000 clones, with roughly 77% seen only once. The top ten hold around a tenth of the sample. Sequences were obtained from peripheral blood. These receptors were collected from a human donor in a cohort sampled during active COVID-19.

The genes are TRBV5-6 and TRBJ1-3; unclear D gene. The CDR3 is made up of 16 amino acids. Germline CDR1 reads SGHDT; CDR2 reads YYEEEE. V lost 0 bases to trimming and J lost 4 bases, with 14 bases between them. The CDR3 DNA reads TGTGCCAGCAGCTTGGGTTGGTCAGAGGGAGGAAACACCATATATTTT. Protein: CASSLGWSEGGNTIYF. Looking up the rest from reference TRBV5-6 and TRBJ1-3 gives the full variable domain: DAGVTQSPTHLIKTRGQQVTLRCSPKSGHDTVSWYQQALGQGPQFIFQYYEEEERQRGNFPDRFSGHQFPNYSSELNVNALLLGDSALYLCASSLGWSEGGNTIYFGEGSWLTVV.

CDR3 coding DNA: TGTGCCAGCAGCTGGCACCTAGCGGGAGGGATTCAAGATACGCAGTATTTT. Amino acid sequence: CASSWHLAGGIQDTQYF. The rearrangement joins TRBV5-6 to TRBJ2-3; 12 bases fit TRBD2. Germline V gives CDR1 SGHDT, CDR2 YYEEEE. There are 17 residues in the CDR3. The junction had 10 bases not matched to a gene; V was cut back by 3 bases and J by 5 bases.

This chain links TRBV27 with TRBJ1-1, with unresolved D. CDR1 is MNHEY, CDR2 SMNVEV, per germline (reference sequence). CDR3 size: 13 residues. V gave up 3 bases and J gave up 2 bases, with 7 bases separating them. CDR3 amino acids: CASSFSRNTEAFF. The CDR3 DNA follows: TGTGCCAGCAGTTTTTCGCGAAACACTGAAGCTTTCTTT.

The V and J genes are TRBV10-3 and TRBJ2-1; 9 bases agree with TRBD2. Germline CDR1 and CDR2: ENHRY and SYGVKD. CDR3 length: 14 residues. V was clipped by 3 bases and J by 9 bases; unmatched bases: 6. Here the CDR3 reads CAISEAGGRSEQFF. The DNA of the CDR3 is TGTGCCATCAGTGAAGCGGGAGGAAGGAGTGAGCAGTTCTTC.

J is TRBJ2-3 and V is TRBV7-9; 13 bases are a match to TRBD2. The CDR3 covers 12 residues. Germline CDR1 reads SEHNR; CDR2 reads FQNEAQ (reference sequence). The trim removed 4 bases at V and 13 bases at J, leaving 2 bases unmatched. The CDR3 nucleotides read TGTGCCAGCAGCTCGGGACTAGCGGGGAAGTATTTT. Amino acid sequence: CASSSGLAGKYF.

The chain carries TRBV10-3 and TRBJ2-7, with D maybe TRBD2 (6 bases). Trimming took 2 bases from V and 0 from J, leaving 8 bases between them. The CDR3 consists of 14 residues. Germline CDR1 and CDR2: ENHRY and SYGVKD. The CDR3 coding sequence is TGTGCCATCAGTGAGCGGGAGCTCTCCTACGAGCAGTACTTC. Its translation is CAISERELSYEQYF.

The chain couples TRBV7-9 to TRBJ1-1, with a tentative D call TRBD1 (5 bases). The germline CDR1 and CDR2 sequences are SEHNR and FQNEAQ (reference sequence). Trimming pared 1 base from V and 4 bases from J, leaving 16 bases between. CDR3 length: 16 residues. Here the CDR3 reads CASSLGEQVLGTEAFF. DNA for the CDR3: TGTGCCAGCAGCTTAGGGGAACAGGTCCTTGGCACTGAAGCTTTCTTT.

The chain carries TRBV19 and TRBJ1-2; D not certain. Per germline, CDR1 LNHDA and CDR2 SQIVND (reference sequence). The ends were cut back, 5 bases at V and 4 bases at J, with 8 bases in the middle. This CDR3 has 12 amino acids. The CDR3 protein is CASSEAVYGYTF. The DNA for the CDR3 is TGTGCCAGTAGTGAGGCCGTCTATGGCTACACCTTC.

The J gene is TRBJ1-5, the V gene TRBV19; a possible D gene is TRBD1 (6 bases). Germline V CDR1 and CDR2: LNHDA, SQIVND (reference sequence). The CDR3 has 15 residues. Trimming removed 3 bases from V and 4 bases from J, with 13 bases in between. CDR3 nucleotide sequence: TGTGCCAGTAGTATTCGGGTGCAGGGGAATCAGCCCCAGCATTTT. Protein sequence: CASSIRVQGNQPQHF.

The chain has TRBV20-1 and TRBJ1-3; D call uncertain. Trimming removed 3 bases from V and 0 bases from J, with 18 bases in between. The CDR3 extends over 17 amino acids. Germline assignment: CDR1 DFQATT and CDR2 SNEGSKA (reference sequence). Here the CDR3 DNA reads TGCAGTGCTAGTAGGATTGGTGAGGGCCTCTCTGGAAACACCATATATTTT. Protein sequence: CSASRIGEGLSGNTIYF.

The chain joins TRBV11-3 to TRBJ2-7; TRBD1 might be the D (6 bases). V lost 5 bases, J lost 4 bases, and 9 bases lay in between. In germline, CDR1 is SGHNT, CDR2 YENEEA. This CDR3 has 12 amino acids. The CDR3 reads CASSEGGYEQYF. The CDR3 nucleotides read TGTGCCAGCAGCGAAGGGGGTTACGAGCAGTACTTC.

This clone has a single count. J is TRBJ2-1 and V is TRBV4-1; perhaps TRBD1 as D (6 bases). The germline V and J ends were trimmed by 0 bases and 9 bases, with 18 bases remaining between them. The germline V gene encodes CDR1 MGHRA and CDR2 YSYEKL. The CDR3 length is 16 residues. In nucleotides, the CDR3 is TGCGCCAGCAGCCAAGATAAGGGGGAGAGTTGGGGTGAGCAGTTCTTC. It specifies CASSQDKGESWGEQFF.

The chain joins TRBV13 to TRBJ1-1; D gene uncertain. Trimming pared 8 bases from V and 1 base from J, leaving 17 bases between. CDR1 and CDR2 (germline): PRHDT, FYEKMQ (reference sequence). The CDR3 length is 15 residues. The CDR3 region has the DNA TGTGCCAGCGGAAGTCTGGGAGACGGGAACACTGAAGCTTTCTTT. This codes for CASGSLGDGNTEAFF.

This clone was recorded a few times. The chain links TRBV6-2 or TRBV6-3 to TRBJ2-1, with 8 bases fitting TRBD2. Germline V gives CDR1 MNHEY, CDR2 SVGEGT. The CDR3 totals 16 residues. Unmatched junction bases numbered 4, after V lost 0 bases and J lost 3 bases. The CDR3 region is CASSYSAGGYYNEQFF. The CDR3 region has the DNA TGTGCCAGCAGTTACTCTGCGGGAGGCTACTACAATGAGCAGTTCTTC.

CDR3 in amino acids: CASSEGFTGDEQYF. CDR3 DNA: TGTGCCAGCAGTGAAGGTTTTACAGGGGACGAGCAGTACTTC. The chain couples TRBV6-1 to TRBJ2-7; TRBD1 agrees at 7 bases. The CDR3 sequence is 14 residues long. Germline CDR1 MNHNS, CDR2 SASEGT. The V segment lost 1 base and the J segment 5 bases; nucleotides outside the gene matches: 5.

This rearrangement joins TRBV19 to TRBJ1-1; maybe TRBD1 (5 bases). Germline assignment: CDR1 LNHDA and CDR2 SQIVND (reference sequence). V lost 7 bases and J 1 base, leaving 19 bases between the germline ends. The CDR3 spans 16 residues. The CDR3 is CASKSRVGGENTEAFF. The CDR3 nucleotides are TGTGCCAGTAAATCTCGCGTAGGAGGGGAGAACACTGAAGCTTTCTTT.

The CDR3: CASSLGPAHEQYF. CDR3 bases: TGTGCCAGCAGTTTGGGCCCAGCCCACGAGCAGTACTTC. The rearrangement joins TRBV27 to TRBJ2-7; D remains unclear. The CDR3 is 13 residues long. V lost 3 bases, J lost 5 bases, and 11 bases lay in between. CDR1 is MNHEY, CDR2 SMNVEV, per germline (reference sequence).

This rearrangement joins TRBV6-1 to TRBJ2-3; D gene uncertain. Trimming took 2 bases from V and 4 from J, leaving 10 bases between them. CDR3 size: 14 residues. The germline V gene encodes CDR1 MNHNS and CDR2 SASEGT. The CDR3 bases are TGTGCCAGCAGTGAAAGACATTTTTCAGATACGCAGTATTTT. Amino acid sequence: CASSERHFSDTQYF.

The chain employs TRBV6-5 and TRBJ2-1; 9 bases agree with TRBD2. The V and J ends lost 5 bases and 7 bases, in that order; junction bases with no gene match: 9. Per germline, CDR1 MNHEY and CDR2 SVGAGI. This CDR3 comprises 15 residues. The chain's CDR3 is CASSPGTSFKNEQFF. CDR3 nucleotides: TGTGCCAGCAGTCCCGGGACTAGCTTTAAAAATGAGCAGTTCTTC.

This chain joins TRBV5-6 and TRBJ1-4; D is perhaps TRBD1 (5 bases). Trimming stripped 4 bases from V and 8 bases from J, with 15 bases between. The CDR3 loop spans 14 amino acids. Germline V gene lookup returns CDR1 SGHDT and CDR2 YYEEEE. The CDR3: CASSPRGEGEKLFF. The CDR3 coding sequence is TGTGCCAGCAGCCCGCGGGGGGAGGGGGAAAAACTGTTTTTT.